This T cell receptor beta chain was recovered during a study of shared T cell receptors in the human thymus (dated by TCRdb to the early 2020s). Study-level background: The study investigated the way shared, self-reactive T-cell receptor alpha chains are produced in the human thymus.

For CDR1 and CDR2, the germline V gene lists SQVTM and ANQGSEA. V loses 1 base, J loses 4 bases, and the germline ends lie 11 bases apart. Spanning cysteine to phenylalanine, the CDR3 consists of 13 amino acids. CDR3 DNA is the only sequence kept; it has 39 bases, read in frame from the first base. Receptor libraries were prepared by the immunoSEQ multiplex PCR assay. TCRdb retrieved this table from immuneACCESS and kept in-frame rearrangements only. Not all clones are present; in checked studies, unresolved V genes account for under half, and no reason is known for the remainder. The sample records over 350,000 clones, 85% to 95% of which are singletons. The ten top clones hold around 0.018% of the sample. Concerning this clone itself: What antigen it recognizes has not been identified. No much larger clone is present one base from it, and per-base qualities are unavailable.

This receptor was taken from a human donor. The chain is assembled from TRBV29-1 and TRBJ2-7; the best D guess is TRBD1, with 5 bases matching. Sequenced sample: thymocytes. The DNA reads TGCAGCGTTGAAGCAGGGTTAGGGTACGAGCAGTACTTC. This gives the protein CSVEAGLGYEQYF.